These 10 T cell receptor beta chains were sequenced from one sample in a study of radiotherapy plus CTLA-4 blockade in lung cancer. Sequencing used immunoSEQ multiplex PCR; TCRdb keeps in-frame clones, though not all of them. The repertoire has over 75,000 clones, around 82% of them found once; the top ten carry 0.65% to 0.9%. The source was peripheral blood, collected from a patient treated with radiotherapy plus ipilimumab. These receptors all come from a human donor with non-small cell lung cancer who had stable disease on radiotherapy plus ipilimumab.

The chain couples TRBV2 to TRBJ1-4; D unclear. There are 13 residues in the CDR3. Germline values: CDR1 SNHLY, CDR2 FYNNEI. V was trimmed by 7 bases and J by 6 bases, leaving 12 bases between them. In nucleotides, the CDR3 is TGTGCCAGCAAACGCTGGTTGGATGAAAAACTGTTTTTT. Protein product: CASKRWLDEKLFF.

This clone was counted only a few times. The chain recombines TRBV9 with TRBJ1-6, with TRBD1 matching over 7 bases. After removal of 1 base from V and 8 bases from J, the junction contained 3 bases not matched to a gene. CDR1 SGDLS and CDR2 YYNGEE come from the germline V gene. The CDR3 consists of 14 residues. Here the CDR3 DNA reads TGTGCCAGCAGCGTAAAGGGGGCGGATTCACCCCTCCACTTT. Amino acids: CASSVKGADSPLHF.

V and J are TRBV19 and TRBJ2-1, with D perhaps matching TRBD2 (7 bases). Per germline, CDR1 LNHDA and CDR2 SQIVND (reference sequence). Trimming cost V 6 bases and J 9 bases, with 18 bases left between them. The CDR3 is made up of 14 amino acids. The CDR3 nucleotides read TGTGCCAGTAGCCCTAGGGGGGGAGGGCGTGAGCAGTTCTTC. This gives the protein CASSPRGGGREQFF. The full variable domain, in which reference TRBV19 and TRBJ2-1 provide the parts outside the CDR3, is DGGITQSPKYLFRKEGQNVTLSCEQNLNHDAMYWYRQDPGQGLRLIYYSQIVNDFQKGDIAEGYSVSREKKESFPLTVTSAQKNPTAFYLCASSPRGGGREQFFGPGTRLTVL.

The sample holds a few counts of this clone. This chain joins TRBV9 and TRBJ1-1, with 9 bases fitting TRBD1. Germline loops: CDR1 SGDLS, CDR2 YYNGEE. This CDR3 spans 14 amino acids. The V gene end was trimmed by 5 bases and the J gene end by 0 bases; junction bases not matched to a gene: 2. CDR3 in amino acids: CASSRTGVNTEAFF. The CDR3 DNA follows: TGTGCCAGCAGTCGGACAGGGGTGAACACTGAAGCTTTCTTT.

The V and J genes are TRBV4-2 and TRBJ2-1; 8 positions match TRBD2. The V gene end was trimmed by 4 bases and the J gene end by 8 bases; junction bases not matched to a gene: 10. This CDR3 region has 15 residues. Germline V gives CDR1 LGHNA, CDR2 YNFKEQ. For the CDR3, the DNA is TGTGCCAGCAGCCTCGGGACTAGGGTTTCGGATGAGCAGTTCTTC. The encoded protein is CASSLGTRVSDEQFF.

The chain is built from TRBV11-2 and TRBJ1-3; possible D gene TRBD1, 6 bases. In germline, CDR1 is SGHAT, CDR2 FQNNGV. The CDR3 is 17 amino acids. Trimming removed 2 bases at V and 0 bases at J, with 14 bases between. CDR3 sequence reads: CASSLRPTGLSGNTIYF. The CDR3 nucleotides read TGTGCCAGCAGCTTAAGGCCCACAGGGCTCTCTGGAAACACCATATATTTT.

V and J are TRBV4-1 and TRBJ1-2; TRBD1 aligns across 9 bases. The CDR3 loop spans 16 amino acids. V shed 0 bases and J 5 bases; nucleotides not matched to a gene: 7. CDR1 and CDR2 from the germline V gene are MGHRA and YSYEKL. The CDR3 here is CASSQEGTGIWYGYTF. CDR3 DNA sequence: TGCGCCAGCAGCCAAGAAGGGACAGGGATCTGGTATGGCTACACCTTC.

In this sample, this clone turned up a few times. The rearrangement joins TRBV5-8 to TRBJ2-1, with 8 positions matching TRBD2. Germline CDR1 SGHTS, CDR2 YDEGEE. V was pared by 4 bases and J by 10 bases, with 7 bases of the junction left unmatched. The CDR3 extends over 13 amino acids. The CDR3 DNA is TGTGCCAGCAGCCCGACTAGCGTGTTGGAGCAGTTCTTC. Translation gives CASSPTSVLEQFF.

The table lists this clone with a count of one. The CDR3 is CASRNSIGNTGELFF. CDR3 in DNA: TGTGCCAGCAGAAACAGTATCGGGAACACCGGGGAGCTGTTTTTT. V usage is TRBV6-6 and J usage is TRBJ2-2, with unresolved D. The CDR3 consists of 15 residues. CDR1 is MNHNY and CDR2 is SVGAGI in the germline V gene (reference sequence). V lost 6 bases and J 1 base, leaving 12 bases between the germline ends.

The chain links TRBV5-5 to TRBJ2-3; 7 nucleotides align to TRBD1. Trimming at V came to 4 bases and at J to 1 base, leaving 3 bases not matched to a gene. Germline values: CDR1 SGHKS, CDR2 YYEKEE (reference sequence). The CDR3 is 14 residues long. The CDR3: CASSQTGRTDTQYF. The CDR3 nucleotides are TGTGCCAGCAGCCAGACAGGGCGCACAGATACGCAGTATTTT. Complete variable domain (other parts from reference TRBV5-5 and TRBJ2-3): DAGVTQSPTHLIKTRGQQVTLRCSPISGHKSVSWYQQVLGQGPQFIFQYYEKEERGRGNFPDRFSARQFPNYSSELNVNALLLGDSALYLCASSQTGRTDTQYFGPGTRLTVL.